This TCR beta chain stems from a study of shared clonotypes between healthy human individuals. Notes on the study in general: Shared clonotypes across all four donors exceeded non-shared ones in generation probability. The sampled material consisted only of blood, and tissue repertoires are likely to differ. The study found about 5.1% of naive CD4 clonotypes shared across a handful of donors.

Of note for this clone: Its specificity is not known.

V shed 6 bases and J shed 5 bases, with 11 bases lying between them. Germline CDR1 and CDR2: MDHEN and SYDVKM. This CDR3 has 12 amino acids. Using immunoSEQ multiplex PCR, the repertoire was profiled, and TCRdb retains in-frame clones only, with some absent. The sample has over a million clones; approximately 98.5% are singletons. The chain links TRBV28 to TRBJ2-7; D is possibly TRBD1 (6 bases). The sequence derives from a man aged 25-40 years in good health. Source material: naive CD4+ T cells sorted from blood. Indicated subset: CD45RA+ positively selected. The CDR3: CASSSQGNEQYF. DNA of the CDR3: TGTGCCAGCAGCTCACAGGGAAACGAGCAGTACTTC.